The 2 T cell receptor beta chains below were found in one sample sequenced in a study of T cell responses to AZD1222 COVID-19 vaccine. Profiled with immunoSEQ multiplex PCR; TCRdb holds only in-frame clones, not every one. The sample shows 150,000 to 200,000 clones, almost 95% of them seen only once. Sample: peripheral blood, taken on day 0 of AZD1222 vaccination. The receptor set was obtained from an adult in good health.

CDR3 sequence: CATGSPSFSLHF. CDR3 coding DNA: TGTGCCACCGGGTCCCCTAGTTTTTCCCTCCACTTT. V usage is TRBV28 and J usage is TRBJ1-6; D is undetermined. V was trimmed by 10 bases and J by 14 bases, leaving 18 bases between them. Per the germline V gene, CDR1 is MDHEN and CDR2 is SYDVKM. The length of the CDR3 is 12 residues. The variable domain in full, completed from reference TRBV28 and TRBJ1-6, reads DVKVTQSSRYLVKRTGEKVFLECVQDMDHENMFWYRQDPGLGLRLIYFSYDVKMKEKGDIPEGYSVSREKKERFSLILESASTNQTSMYLCATGSPSFSLHFGNGTRLTVT.

The V gene is TRBV11-3, the J gene TRBJ2-3; 7 bases map to TRBD1. The V segment lost 1 base and the J segment 4 bases; nucleotides outside the gene matches: 5. The V gene's germline CDR1 is SGHNT and CDR2 YENEEA. There are 15 residues in the CDR3. The CDR3 is CASSLGQGDSDTQYF. In DNA, the CDR3 is TGTGCCAGCAGCTTAGGACAGGGAGACTCAGATACGCAGTATTTT.